This T cell receptor beta chain was documented in a study of monozygotic twins with inflammatory bowel disease. Points from the study as a whole: Varied immunosuppressive treatments among patients may have increased repertoire variability. IBD-affected twins scored below their healthy co-twins in TCRbeta diversity (inverse Simpson).

Template-switch reactions added UMIs with a 6-nucleotide sample barcode. Two nested PCRs, of approximately 16 and 10 cycles, processed TCRalpha and TCRbeta cDNA. After re-calling the 5' RACE reads, TCRdb lists one entry per CDR3 protein, DNA absent. The sample features about 350,000 distinct CDR3 sequences, with around 2% in its top ten. Notes on this clonotype: Its antigen remains unknown.

Germline V gene data show CDR1 as MNHEY and CDR2 as SVGEGT. The CDR3 loop spans 14 amino acids. The chain combines TRBV6-2 or TRBV6-3 with TRBJ2-7; TCRdb designates TRBD1, a call that cannot be tested without DNA. The sequencing input was blood. This receptor was taken from a human donor with ulcerative colitis or Crohn's disease, or a healthy co-twin of an affected twin (not recorded which). The CDR3 sequence: CASSYWDKSYEQYF.